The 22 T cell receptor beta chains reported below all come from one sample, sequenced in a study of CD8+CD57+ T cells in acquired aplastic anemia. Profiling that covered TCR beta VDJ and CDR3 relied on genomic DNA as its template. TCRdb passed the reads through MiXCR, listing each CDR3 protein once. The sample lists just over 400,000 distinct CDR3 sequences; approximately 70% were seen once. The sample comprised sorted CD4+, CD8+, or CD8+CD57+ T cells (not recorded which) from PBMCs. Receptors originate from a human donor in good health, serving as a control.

CDR3 residues: CAISLPEGVREQFF. In nucleotides, the CDR3 is TGTGCCATCAGCCTGCCCGAGGGGGTGAGGGAGCAGTTCTTC. This rearrangement joins TRBV10-3 to TRBJ2-7, with a possible D match to TRBD1 (6 bases). The J call is doubtful: the DNA matches TRBJ2-1 better. This CDR3 region has 14 residues. Germline-derived CDR1 and CDR2 are ENHRY and SYGVKD.

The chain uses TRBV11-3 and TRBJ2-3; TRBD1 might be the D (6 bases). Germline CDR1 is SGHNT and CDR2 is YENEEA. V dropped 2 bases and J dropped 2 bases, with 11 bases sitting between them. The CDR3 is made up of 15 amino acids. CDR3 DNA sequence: TGTGCCAGCAGCTTACAGGGGAACAACACAGATACGCAGTATTTT. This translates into CASSLQGNNTDTQYF.

This chain's CDR3 is CASSVDTTGRDTQYF. DNA for the CDR3: TGTGCCAGCAGCGTAGATACGACGGGAAGAGATACGCAGTATTTT. The rearrangement uses TRBV7-2 and TRBJ2-3, with a weak D call TRBD2 (5 bases). CDR1 is SGHTA and CDR2 is FQGNSA in the germline V gene. The length of the CDR3 is 15 residues. With 5 bases removed from V and 5 bases from J, the gap between germline ends came to 17 bases. The complete variable domain, with remaining parts taken from reference TRBV7-2 and TRBJ2-3, reads GAGVSQSPSNKVTEKGKDVELRCDPISGHTALYWYRQSLGQGLEFLIYFQGNSAPDKSGLPSDRFSAERTGGSVSTLTIQRTQQEDSAVYLCASSVDTTGRDTQYFGPGTRLTVL.

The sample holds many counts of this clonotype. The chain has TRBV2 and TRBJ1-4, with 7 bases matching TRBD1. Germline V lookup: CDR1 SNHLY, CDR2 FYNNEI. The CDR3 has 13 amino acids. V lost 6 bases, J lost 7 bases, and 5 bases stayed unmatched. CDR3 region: CASREDRSEKLFF. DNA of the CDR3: TGTGCCAGCAGAGAGGACAGGAGTGAAAAACTGTTTTTT.

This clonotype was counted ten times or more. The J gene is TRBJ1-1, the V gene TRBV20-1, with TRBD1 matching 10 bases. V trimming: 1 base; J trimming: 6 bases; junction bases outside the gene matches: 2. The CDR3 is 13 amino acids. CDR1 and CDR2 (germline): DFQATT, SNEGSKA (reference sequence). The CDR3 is CSARAGTGAEAFF. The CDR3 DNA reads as TGCAGTGCTAGAGCCGGGACAGGGGCTGAAGCTTTCTTT.

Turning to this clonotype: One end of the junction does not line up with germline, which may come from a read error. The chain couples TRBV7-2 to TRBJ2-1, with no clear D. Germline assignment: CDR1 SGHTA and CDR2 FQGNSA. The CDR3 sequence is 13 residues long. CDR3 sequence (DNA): TGTGCCAGCAGCTTTCGGACCATAGACAAGCAGCAGTTC. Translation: CASSFRTIDKQQF.

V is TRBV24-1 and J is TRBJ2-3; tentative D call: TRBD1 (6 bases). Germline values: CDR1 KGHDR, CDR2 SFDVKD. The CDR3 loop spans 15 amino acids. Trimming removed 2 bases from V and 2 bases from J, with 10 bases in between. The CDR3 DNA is TGTGCCACCAGTGATTGGACAGCACACACAGATACGCAGTATTTT. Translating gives CATSDWTAHTDTQYF.

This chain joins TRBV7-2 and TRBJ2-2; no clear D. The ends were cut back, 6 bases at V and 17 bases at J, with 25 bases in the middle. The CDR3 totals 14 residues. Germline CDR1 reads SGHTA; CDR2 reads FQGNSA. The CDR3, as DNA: TGTGCCAGCAGTCGTAATAGCAATCAGCCCGAGCATTTTTTT. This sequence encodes CASSRNSNQPEHFF.

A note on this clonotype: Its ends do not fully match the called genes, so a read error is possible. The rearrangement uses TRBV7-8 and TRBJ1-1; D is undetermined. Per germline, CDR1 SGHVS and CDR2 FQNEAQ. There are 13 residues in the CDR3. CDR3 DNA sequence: TGTGCCAGCAGCCATGAGTCCCGGATCGCTGAAGCTTTC. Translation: CASSHESRIAEAF.

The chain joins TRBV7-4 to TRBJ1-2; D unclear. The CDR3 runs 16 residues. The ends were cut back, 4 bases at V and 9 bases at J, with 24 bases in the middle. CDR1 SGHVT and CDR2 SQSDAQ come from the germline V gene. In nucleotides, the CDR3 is TGTGCCAGCAGCTCCCGCGCTAGATGTACTACAAAGAGCTACACCTTC. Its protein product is CASSSRARCTTKSYTF.

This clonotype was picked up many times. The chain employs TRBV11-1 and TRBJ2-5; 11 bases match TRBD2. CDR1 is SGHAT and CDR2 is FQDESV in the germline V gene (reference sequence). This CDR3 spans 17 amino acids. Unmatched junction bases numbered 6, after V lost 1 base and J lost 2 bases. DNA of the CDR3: TGTGCCAGCAGCTTAGTGGCGCTAGCGGGGGGACAAGAGACCCAGTACTTC. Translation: CASSLVALAGGQETQYF.

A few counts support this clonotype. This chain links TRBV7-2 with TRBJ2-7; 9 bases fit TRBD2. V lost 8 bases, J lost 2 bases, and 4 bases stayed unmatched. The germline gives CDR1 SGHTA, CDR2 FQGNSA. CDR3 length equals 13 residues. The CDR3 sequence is CASPRLAAYEQYF. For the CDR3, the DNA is TGTGCCAGCCCGAGACTAGCGGCCTACGAGCAGTACTTC.

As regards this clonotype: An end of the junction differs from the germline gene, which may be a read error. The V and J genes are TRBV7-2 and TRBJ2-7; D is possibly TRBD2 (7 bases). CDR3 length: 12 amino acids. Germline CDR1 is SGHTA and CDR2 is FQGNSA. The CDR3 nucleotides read TGTGCCAGCCACTCAGGGGACTACGAGCAGTACTTT. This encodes CASHSGDYEQYF.

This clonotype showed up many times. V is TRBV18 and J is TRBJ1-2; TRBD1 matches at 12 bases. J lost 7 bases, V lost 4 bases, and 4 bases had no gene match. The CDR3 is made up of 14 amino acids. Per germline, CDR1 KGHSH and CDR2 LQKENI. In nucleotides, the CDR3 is TGTGCCAGCTCACGGGACAGGGGGCCTCTTGGCTACACCTTC. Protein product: CASSRDRGPLGYTF.

The CDR3 loop reads CASSLGEGRRDEQYF. The CDR3 nucleotides read TGTGCCAGCAGCTTAGGAGAGGGGAGGAGGGACGAGCAGTACTTC. The chain is built from TRBV9 and TRBJ2-7, with a tentative D call TRBD2 (6 bases). This CDR3 comprises 15 residues. V gave up 4 bases and J gave up 5 bases, with 19 bases separating them. Germline assignment: CDR1 SGDLS and CDR2 YYNGEE.

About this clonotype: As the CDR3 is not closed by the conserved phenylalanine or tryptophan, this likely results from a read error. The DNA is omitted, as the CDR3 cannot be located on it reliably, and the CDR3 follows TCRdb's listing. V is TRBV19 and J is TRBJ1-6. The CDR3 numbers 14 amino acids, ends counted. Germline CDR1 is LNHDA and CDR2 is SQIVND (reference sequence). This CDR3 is CASSKGGLQKRLHL.

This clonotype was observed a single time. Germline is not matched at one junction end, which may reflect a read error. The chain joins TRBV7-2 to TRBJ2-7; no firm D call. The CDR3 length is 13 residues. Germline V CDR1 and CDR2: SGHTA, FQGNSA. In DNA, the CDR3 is TGTGCCAGCAGCTTAGTGTCCGCGGTCCTGCCGCAGTTC. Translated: CASSLVSAVLPQF. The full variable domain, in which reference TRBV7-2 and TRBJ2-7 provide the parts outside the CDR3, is GAGVSQSPSNKVTEKGKDVELRCDPISGHTALYWYRQSLGQGLEFLIYFQGNSAPDKSGLPSDRFSAERTGGSVSTLTIQRTQQEDSAVYLCASSLVSAVLPQFGPGTRLTVT.

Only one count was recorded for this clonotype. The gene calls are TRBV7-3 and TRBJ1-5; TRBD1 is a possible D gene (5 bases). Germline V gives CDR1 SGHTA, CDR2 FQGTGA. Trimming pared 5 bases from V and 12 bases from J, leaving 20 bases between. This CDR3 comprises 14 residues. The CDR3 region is CASSQDRDHQNQHF. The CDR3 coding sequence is TGTGCCAGCAGCCAAGATAGGGACCATCAGAACCAGCATTTT.

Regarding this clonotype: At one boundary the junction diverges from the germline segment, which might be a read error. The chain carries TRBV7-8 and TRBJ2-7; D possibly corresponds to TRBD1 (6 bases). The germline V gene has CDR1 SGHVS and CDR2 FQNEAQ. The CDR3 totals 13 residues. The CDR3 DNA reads TGTGCCAGCAGCCCTCAGAACAGGGTGATCTCGACCTTC. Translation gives CASSPQNRVISTF.

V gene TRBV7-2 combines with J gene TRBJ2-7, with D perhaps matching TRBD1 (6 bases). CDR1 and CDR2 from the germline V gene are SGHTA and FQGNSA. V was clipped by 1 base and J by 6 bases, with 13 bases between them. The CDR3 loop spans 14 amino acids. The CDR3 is CASSLGDTASEQYF. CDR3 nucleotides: TGTGCCAGCAGCTTAGGGGACACGGCCTCCGAGCAGTACTTC.

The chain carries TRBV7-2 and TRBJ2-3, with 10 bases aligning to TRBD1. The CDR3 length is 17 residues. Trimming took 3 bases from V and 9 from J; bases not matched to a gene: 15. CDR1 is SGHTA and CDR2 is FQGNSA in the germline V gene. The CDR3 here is CASSLTGGADYGYTQYF. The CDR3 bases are TGTGCCAGCAGCTTGACAGGGGGCGCCGACTATGGCTACACGCAGTATTTT.

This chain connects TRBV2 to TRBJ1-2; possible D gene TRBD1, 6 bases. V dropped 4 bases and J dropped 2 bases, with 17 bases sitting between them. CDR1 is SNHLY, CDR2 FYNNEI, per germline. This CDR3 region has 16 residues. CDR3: CASSGGGGGRNYGYTF. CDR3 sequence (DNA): TGTGCCAGCAGTGGAGGGGGTGGGGGACGGAACTATGGCTACACCTTC.